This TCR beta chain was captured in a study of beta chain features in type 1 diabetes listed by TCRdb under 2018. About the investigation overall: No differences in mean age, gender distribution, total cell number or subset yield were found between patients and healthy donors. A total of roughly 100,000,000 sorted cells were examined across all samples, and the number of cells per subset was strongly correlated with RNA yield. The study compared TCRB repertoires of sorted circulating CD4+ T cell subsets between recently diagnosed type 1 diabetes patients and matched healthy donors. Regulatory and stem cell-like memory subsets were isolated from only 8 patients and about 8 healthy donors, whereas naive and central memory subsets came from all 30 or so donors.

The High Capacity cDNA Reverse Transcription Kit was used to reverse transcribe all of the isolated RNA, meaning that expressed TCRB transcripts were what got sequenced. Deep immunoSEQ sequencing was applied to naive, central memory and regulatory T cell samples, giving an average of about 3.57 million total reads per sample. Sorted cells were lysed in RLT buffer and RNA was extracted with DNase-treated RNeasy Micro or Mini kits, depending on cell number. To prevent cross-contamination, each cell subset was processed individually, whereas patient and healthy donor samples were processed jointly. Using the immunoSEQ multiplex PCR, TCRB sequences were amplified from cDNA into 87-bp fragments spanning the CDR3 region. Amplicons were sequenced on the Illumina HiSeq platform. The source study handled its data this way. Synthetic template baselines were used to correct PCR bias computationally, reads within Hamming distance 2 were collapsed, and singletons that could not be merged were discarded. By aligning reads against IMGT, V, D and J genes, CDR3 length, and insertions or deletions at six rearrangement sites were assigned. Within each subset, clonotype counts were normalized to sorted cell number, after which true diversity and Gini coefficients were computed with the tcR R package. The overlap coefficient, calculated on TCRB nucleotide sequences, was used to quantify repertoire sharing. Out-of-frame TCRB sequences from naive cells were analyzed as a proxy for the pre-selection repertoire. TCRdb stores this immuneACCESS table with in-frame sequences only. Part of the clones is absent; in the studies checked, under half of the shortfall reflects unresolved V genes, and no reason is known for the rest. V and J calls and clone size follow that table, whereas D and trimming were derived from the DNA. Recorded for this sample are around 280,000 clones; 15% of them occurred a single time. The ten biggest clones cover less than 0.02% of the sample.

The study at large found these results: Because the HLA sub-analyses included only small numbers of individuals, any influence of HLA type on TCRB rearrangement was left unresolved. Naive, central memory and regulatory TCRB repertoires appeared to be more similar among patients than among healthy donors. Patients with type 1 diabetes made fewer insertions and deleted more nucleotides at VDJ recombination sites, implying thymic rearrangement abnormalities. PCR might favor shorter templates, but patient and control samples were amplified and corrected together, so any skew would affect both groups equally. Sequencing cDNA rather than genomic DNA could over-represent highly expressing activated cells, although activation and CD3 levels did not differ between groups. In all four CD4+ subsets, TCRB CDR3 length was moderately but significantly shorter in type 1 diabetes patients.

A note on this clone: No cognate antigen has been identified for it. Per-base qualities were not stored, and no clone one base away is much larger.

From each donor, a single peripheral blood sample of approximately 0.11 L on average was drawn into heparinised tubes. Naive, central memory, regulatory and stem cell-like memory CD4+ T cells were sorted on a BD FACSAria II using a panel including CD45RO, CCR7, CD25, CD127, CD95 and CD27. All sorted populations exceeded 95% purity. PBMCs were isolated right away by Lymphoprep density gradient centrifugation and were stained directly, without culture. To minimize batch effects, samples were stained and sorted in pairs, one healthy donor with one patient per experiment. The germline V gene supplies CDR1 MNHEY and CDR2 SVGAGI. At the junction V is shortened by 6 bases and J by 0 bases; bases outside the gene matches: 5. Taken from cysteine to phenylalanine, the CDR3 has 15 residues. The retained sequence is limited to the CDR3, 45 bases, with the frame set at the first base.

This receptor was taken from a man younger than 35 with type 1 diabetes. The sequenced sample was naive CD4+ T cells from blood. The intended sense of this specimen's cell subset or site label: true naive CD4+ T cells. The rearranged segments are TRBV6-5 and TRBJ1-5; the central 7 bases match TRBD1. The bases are TGTGCCAGCAGCAGACAGGGCTATAGCAATCAGCCCCAGCATTTT. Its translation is CASSRQGYSNQPQHF.